This paragraph reports one TCR beta chain. The antigen remains undetermined. The data originate from a study of blood T cells in healthy people across ages. A second PCR of 7 to 11 cycles used a sample-barcoded 5' primer and a J-beta primer mix. TCRdb redid the calling of the 5' RACE reads with MiXCR, one entry per CDR3 protein. The sample lists some 880,000 distinct CDR3 sequences; about 37% were seen once. Trimming took off 2 bases at V and 6 bases at J, with 19 bases between the two ends. Looked up from germline, CDR1 is SNHLY and CDR2 is FYNNEI. The CDR3 covers 16 residues. The sample, roughly 9.5 milliliters of peripheral blood, was drawn from each donor. Total RNA, at least 5.5 micrograms per sample, came from PBMCs. Study outcomes and limitations: What prevented conclusive comparison of naive and antigen-experienced cells was that PBMCs were unsorted.

Sequencing was performed on blood. The chain couples TRBV2 to TRBJ1-2; a weak D match, TRBD1 (5 bases). The clonotype originates from a man younger than 30 in good health. The CDR3 loop reads CASSERYISTVNGYTF. DNA of the CDR3: TGTGCCAGCAGTGAACGATATATTTCGACAGTGAATGGCTACACCTTC.